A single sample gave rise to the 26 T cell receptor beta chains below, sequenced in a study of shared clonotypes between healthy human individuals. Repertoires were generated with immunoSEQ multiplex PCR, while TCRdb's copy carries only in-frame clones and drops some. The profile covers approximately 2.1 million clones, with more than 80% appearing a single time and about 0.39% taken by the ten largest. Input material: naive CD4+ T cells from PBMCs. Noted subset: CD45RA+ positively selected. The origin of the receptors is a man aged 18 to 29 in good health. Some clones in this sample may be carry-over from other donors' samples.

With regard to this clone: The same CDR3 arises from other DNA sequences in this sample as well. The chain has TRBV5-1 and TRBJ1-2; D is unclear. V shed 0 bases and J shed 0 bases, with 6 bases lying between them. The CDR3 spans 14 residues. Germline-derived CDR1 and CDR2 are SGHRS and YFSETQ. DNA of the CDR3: TGCGCCAGCAGCTTGGCTGGAACTAACTATGGCTACACCTTC. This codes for CASSLAGTNYGYTF.

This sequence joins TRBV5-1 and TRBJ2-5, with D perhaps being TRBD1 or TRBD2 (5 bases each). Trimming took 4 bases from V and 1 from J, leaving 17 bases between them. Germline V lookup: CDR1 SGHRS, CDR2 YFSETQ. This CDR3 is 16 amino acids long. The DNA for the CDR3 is TGCGCCAGCAGCAGAACGCATCGAGGGGCCCAAGAGACCCAGTACTTC. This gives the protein CASSRTHRGAQETQYF.

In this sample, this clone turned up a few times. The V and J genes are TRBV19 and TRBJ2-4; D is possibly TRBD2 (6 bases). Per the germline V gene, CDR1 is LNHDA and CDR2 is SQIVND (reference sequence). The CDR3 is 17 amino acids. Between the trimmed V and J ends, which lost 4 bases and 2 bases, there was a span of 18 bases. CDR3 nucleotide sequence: TGTGCCAGTAGTACCCACGAAGCGGGTAGAACCAAAAACATTCAGTACTTC. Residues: CASSTHEAGRTKNIQYF.

CDR3: CASSLAPRAGEQFF. CDR3 in DNA: TGTGCCAGCAGCTTAGCGCCAAGGGCAGGTGAGCAGTTCTTC. The rearrangement joins TRBV7-2 to TRBJ2-1; D not certain. Trimming shortened V by 0 bases and J by 9 bases, and 12 bases separated the two germline ends. CDR1 and CDR2 (germline): SGHTA, FQGNSA. The CDR3 spans 14 residues.

DNA for the CDR3: TGTGCCAGCAGCTCCTCGACAGGGCTAAATCAGCCCCAGCATTTT. Translation: CASSSSTGLNQPQHF. The gene calls are TRBV7-9 and TRBJ1-5; 7 bases are a match to TRBD1. Trimming took 4 bases from V and 4 from J; bases not matched to a gene: 7. CDR1 SEHNR and CDR2 FQNEAQ come from the germline V gene (reference sequence). This CDR3 has 15 residues.

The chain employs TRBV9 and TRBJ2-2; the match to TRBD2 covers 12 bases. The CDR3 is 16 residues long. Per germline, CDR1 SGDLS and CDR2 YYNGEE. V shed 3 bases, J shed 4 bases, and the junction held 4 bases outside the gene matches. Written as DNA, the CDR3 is TGTGCCAGCAGCGACCTGACTAGCGGGGGCACCGGGGAGCTGTTTTTT. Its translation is CASSDLTSGGTGELFF.

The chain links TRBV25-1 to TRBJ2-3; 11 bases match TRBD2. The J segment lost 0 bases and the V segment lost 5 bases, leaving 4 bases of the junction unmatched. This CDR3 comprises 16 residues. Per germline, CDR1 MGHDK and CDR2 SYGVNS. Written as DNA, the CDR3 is TGTGCCAGCAGTTCCACTAGCGGGAGAAGCACAGATACGCAGTATTTT. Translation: CASSSTSGRSTDTQYF.

Here the CDR3 reads CASSLATAWVGAEAFF. The DNA for the CDR3 is TGTGCCAGCAGCTTAGCCACAGCATGGGTTGGCGCTGAAGCTTTCTTT. The chain combines TRBV7-8 with TRBJ1-1; D is unclear. The germline CDR1 and CDR2 sequences are SGHVS and FQNEAQ. The CDR3 runs to 16 residues. The V and J ends lost 0 bases and 6 bases respectively, with 17 bases between them. The full variable domain, rest sourced from reference TRBV7-8 and TRBJ1-1, is GAGVSQSPRYKVAKRGQDVALRCDPISGHVSLFWYQQALGQGPEFLTYFQNEAQLDKSGLPSDRFFAERPEGSVSTLKIQRTQQEDSAVYLCASSLATAWVGAEAFFGQGTRLTVV.

CDR3 DNA sequence: TGTGCCAGCAGCTTTGAAGCGGGGGCTTACAATGAGCAGTTCTTC. Encoded protein: CASSFEAGAYNEQFF. The chain has TRBV7-8 and TRBJ2-1, with 8 bases lining up with TRBD2. The germline V gene encodes CDR1 SGHVS and CDR2 FQNEAQ. This CDR3 contains 15 residues. Unmatched junction bases numbered 5, after V lost 3 bases and J lost 4 bases.

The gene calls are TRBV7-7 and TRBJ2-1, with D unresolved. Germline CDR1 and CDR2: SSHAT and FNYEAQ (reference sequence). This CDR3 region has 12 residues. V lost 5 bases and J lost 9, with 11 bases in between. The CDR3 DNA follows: TGTGCCAGCAGCCCCCTATCGGGTGAGCAGTTCTTC. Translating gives CASSPLSGEQFF.

CDR3 amino acids: CASSLPKGAPTGELFF. Here the CDR3 DNA reads TGTGCCAGCAGCCTCCCGAAGGGGGCCCCCACCGGGGAGCTGTTTTTT. The chain carries TRBV7-9 and TRBJ2-2; 7 nucleotides agree with TRBD1. Per germline, CDR1 SEHNR and CDR2 FQNEAQ (reference sequence). This CDR3 region has 16 residues. Unmatched junction bases numbered 10, after V lost 5 bases and J lost 4 bases. The whole variable domain, filled in from reference TRBV7-9 and TRBJ2-2, reads DTGVSQNPRHKITKRGQNVTFRCDPISEHNRLYWYRQTLGQGPEFLTYFQNEAQLEKSRLLSDRFSAERPKGSFSTLEIQRTEQGDSAMYLCASSLPKGAPTGELFFGEGSRLTVL.

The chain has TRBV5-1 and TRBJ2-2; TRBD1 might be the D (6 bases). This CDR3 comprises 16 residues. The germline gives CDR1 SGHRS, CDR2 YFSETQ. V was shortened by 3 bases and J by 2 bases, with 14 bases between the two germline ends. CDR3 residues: CASSYTGQLNTGELFF. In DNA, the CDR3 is TGCGCCAGCAGCTATACTGGACAGCTAAACACCGGGGAGCTGTTTTTT.

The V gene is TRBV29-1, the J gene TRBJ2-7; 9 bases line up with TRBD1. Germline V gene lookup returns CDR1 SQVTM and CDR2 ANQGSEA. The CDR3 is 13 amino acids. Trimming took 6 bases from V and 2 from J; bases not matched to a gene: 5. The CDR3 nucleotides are TGCAGCGTCCCCGGGACAGGGACCTACGAGCAGTACTTC. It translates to CSVPGTGTYEQYF.

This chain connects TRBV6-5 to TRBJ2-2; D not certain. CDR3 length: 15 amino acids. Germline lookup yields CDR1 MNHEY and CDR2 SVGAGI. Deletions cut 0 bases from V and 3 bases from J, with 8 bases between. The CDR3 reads CASSYSRGYTGELFF. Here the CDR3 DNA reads TGTGCCAGCAGTTACTCGCGCGGATACACCGGGGAGCTGTTTTTT.

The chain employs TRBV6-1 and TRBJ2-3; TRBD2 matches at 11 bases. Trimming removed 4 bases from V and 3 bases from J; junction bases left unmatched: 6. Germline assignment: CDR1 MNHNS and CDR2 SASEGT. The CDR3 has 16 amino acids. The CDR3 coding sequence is TGTGCCAGCAGTGTATCGGGACTAGCGGATACAGATACGCAGTATTTT. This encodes CASSVSGLADTDTQYF.

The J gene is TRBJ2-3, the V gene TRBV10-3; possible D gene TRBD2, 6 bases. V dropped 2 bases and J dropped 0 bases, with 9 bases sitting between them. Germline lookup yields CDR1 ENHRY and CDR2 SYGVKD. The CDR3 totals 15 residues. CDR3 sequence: CAISEVAASTDTQYF. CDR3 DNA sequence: TGTGCCATCAGTGAGGTAGCGGCGAGCACAGATACGCAGTATTTT.

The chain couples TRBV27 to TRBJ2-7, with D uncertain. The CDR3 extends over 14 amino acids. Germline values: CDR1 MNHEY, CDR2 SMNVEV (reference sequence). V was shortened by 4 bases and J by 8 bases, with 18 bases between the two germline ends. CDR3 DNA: TGTGCCAGCAGTTCGATAGAAAGACCTCCAAAGCAGTACTTC. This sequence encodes CASSSIERPPKQYF.

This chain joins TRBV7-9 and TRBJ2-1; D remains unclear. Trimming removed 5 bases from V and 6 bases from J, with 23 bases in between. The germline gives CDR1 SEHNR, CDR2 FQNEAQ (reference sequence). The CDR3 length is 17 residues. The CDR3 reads CASSPLLTGYSRNEQFF. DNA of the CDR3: TGTGCCAGCAGCCCCCTCCTGACCGGATACTCCCGCAATGAGCAGTTCTTC.

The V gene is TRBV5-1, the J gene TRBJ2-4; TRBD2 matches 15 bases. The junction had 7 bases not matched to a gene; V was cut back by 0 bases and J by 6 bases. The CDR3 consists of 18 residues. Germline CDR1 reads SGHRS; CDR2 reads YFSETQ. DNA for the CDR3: TGCGCCAGCAGCTTGGGGGGACTAGCGGGAGGTACGGTAAACATTCAGTACTTC. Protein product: CASSLGGLAGGTVNIQYF.

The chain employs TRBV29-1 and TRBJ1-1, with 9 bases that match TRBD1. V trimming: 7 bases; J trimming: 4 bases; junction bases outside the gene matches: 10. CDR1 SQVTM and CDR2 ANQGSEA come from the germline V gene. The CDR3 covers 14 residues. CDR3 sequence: CSATGDREVTEAFF. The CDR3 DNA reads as TGCAGCGCCACGGGGGACAGGGAGGTCACTGAAGCTTTCTTT. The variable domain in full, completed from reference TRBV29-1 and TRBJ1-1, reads SAVISQKPSRDICQRGTSLTIQCQVDSQVTMMFWYRQQPGQSLTLIATANQGSEATYESGFVIDKFPISRPNLTFSTLTVSNMSPEDSSIYLCSATGDREVTEAFFGQGTRLTVV.

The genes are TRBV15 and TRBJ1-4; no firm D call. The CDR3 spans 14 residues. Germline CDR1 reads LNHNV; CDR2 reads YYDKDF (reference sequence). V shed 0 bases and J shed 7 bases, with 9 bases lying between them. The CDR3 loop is CATSRDLLREKLFF. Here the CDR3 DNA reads TGTGCCACCAGCAGAGATCTCCTTCGTGAAAAACTGTTTTTT.

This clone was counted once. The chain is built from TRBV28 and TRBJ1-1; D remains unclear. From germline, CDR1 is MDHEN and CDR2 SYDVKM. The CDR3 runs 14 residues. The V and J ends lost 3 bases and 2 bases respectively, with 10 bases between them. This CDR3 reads CASSLPGTNTEAFF. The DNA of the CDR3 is TGTGCCAGCAGTTTGCCAGGCACCAACACTGAAGCTTTCTTT.

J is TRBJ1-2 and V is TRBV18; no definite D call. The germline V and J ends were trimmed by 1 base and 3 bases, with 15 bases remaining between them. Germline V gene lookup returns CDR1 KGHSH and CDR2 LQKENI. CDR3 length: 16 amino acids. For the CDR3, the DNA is TGTGCCAGCTCACCACTTGGGGTGGGTGCGGACTATGGCTACACCTTC. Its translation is CASSPLGVGADYGYTF.

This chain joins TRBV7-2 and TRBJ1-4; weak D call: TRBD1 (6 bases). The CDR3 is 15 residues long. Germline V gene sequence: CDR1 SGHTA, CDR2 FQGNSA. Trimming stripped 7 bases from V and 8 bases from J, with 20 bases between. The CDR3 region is CASKIEAGTSEKLFF. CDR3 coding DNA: TGTGCCAGCAAAATTGAGGCCGGGACATCCGAAAAACTGTTTTTT.

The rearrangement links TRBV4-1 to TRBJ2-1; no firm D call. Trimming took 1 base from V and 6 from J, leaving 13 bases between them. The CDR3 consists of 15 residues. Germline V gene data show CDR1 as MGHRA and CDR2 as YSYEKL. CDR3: CASSQVGFLGNEQFF. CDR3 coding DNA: TGCGCCAGCAGCCAAGTTGGGTTCTTGGGCAATGAGCAGTTCTTC.

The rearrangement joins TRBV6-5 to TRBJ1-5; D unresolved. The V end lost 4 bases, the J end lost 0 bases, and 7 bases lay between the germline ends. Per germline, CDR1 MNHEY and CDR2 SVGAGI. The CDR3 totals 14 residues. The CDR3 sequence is CASSWTDSNQPQHF. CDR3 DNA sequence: TGTGCCAGCAGTTGGACGGATAGCAATCAGCCCCAGCATTTT.